The TCR beta chain described here comes from a study of control samples from healthy donors and cancer patients. TCRdb's table, derived via immunoSEQ multiplex PCR, lists solely in-frame clones and lacks some. This table has over 85,000 clones, roughly nine tenths appearing once. Germline values: CDR1 MNHEY, CDR2 SMNVEV (reference sequence). This CDR3 has 16 residues. The ends lost 5 bases at V and 2 bases at J; junction bases unmatched: 10. This clonotype was sampled from a woman in her forties or fifties with colorectal cancer. Sample: PBMCs. The chain links TRBV27 to TRBJ2-3; 7 nucleotides agree with TRBD2. CDR3 region: CASSPPHGGTTDTQYF. The CDR3 bases are TGTGCCAGCAGTCCCCCCCACGGGGGGACCACAGATACGCAGTATTTT.